Reported below is one TCR beta chain. The data belong to a study of shared clonotypes between healthy human individuals. An even split of each subset's genomic DNA across several immunoSEQ plates was performed. Libraries were prepared by immunoSEQ multiplex PCR; TCRdb keeps only in-frame clonotypes and omits some of them. The sample includes about 1.1 million clones, approximately 80% of them seen just once. Sequenced input: memory CD4+ T cells from PBMCs. As to subset: CD45RA-negative fraction. The receptor comes from a man younger than 35 in good health. Some clones in this sample may be carry-over from other donors' samples.

The CDR3 is CASSDGLYSNQPQHF. The CDR3 DNA sequence: TGTGCCAGCAGCGACGGACTGTATAGCAATCAGCCCCAGCATTTT. The J gene is TRBJ1-5, the V gene TRBV6-6; D unresolved. The CDR3 covers 15 residues. The germline V and J ends were trimmed by 6 bases and 0 bases, with 12 bases remaining between them. The germline gives CDR1 MNHNY, CDR2 SVGAGI (reference sequence).